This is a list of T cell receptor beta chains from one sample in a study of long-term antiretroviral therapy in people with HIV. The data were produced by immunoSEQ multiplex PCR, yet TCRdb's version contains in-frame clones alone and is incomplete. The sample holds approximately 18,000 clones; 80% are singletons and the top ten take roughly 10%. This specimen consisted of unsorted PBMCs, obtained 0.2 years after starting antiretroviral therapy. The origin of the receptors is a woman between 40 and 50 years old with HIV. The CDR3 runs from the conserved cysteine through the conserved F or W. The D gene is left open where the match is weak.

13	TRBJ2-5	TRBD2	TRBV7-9	CASSLGGSETQYF
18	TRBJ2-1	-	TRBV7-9	CASSSTDPGQGMNNEQFF
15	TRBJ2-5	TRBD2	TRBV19	CASRRGASGKETQYF
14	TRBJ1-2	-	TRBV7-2	CASSLGVTGAGYTF
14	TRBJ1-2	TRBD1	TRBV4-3	CASSPGQGTYGYTF
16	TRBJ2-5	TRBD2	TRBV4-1	CASSQERLAGVETQYF
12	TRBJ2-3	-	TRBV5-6	CASNLETDTQYF
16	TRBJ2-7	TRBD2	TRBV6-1	CASSGTTSGFFYEQYF
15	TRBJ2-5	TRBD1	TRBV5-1	CASSFSNRGQETQYF
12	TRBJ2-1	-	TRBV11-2	CASSPFYNEQFF
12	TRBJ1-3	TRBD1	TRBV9	CASSFQGDTIYF
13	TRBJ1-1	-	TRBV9	CASSRGGSTEAFF
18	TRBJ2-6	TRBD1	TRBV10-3	CAIKRDRVGNGGANVLTF
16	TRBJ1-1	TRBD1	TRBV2	CASSDVRQGALSEAFF
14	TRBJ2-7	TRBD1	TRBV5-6	CASSGTGGPYEQYF
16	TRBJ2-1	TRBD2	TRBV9	CASSVEGTSTDNEQFF
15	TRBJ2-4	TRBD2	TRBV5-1	CASSFSGAASNIQYF
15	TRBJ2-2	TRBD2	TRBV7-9	CASSLEGLGTGELFF
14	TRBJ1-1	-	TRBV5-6	CASSLSRMNTEAFF
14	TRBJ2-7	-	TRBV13	CASSVRDGTYEQYF
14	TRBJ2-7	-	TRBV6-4	CASSDGPPSYEQYF
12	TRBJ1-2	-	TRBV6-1	CASTRSLYGYTF
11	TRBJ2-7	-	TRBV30	CAWGIGYEQYF
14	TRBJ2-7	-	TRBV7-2	CASSLGSRPYEQYF
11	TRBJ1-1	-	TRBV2	CASSPLSEAFF
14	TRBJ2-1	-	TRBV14	CASSQGGPHNEQFF
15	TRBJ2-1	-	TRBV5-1	CASSSGGWVYNEQFF
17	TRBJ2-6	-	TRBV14	CASSQDWEGFEANVLTF
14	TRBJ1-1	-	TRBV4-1	CASSETDMNTEAFF
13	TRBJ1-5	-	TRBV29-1	CSVMAGTTQPQHF
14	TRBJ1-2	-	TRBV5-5	CASSLSGAGYGYTF
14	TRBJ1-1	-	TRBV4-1	CASSQPRTASEAFF
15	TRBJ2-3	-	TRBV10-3	CAISESGGRLDTQYF
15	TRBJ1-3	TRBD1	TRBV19	CASSSPRGLGNTIYF
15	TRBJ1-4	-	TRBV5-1	CASSYRQAENEKLFF
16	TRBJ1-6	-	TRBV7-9	CASSDPAGRPNSPLHF
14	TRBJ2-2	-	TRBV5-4	CASRAIVNTGELFF
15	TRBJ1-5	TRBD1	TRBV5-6	CAGSLGQGSNQPQHF
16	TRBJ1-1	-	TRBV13	CASTSSVGGMNTEAFF
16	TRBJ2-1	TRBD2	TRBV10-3	CAISGLAGDSYNEQFF
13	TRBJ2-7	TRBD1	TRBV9	CASSPADRGEQYF
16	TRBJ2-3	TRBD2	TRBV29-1	CSALLLAGGGTDTQYF
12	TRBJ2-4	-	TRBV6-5	CASSYSKLANDF
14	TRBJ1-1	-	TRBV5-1	CASSPVGGGTEAFF
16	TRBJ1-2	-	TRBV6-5	CASSYSRTGFQGGYTF
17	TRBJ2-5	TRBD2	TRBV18	CASSPLETSGREETQYF
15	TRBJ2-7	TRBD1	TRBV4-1	CASSQAPRQGSEQYF
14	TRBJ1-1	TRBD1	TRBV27	CASSLLGQGTEAFF
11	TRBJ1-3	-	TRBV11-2	CASRYTNTIYF
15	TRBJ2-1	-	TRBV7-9	CASSLVAFSYNEQFF
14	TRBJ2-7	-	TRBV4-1	CASSQEVTASEQYF
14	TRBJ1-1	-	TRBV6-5	CASSYSKGGTEAFF
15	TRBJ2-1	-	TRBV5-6	CASSLWSAPLDEQFF
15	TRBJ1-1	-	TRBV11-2	CASSAWAASNTEAFF
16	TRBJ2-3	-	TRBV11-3	CASSPGPQDSSDTQYF